Here is one T cell receptor beta chain with its context. This clone was seen once. This clone's antigen is unknown. Base qualities are missing; no much larger clone stands one base away. The CDR3 regions of human TCRbeta chains were analyzed by immunosequencing. The original methods were these. TCRs in the repertoires were compared against a reference library of SARS-CoV-2-specific TCRs that had been generated with the MIRA antigen-specificity platform. Breadth meant the fraction of unique TCRs that were SARS-CoV-2-associated, whereas depth meant the fraction of total T cells that were SARS-CoV-2-associated. Each spike-specific TCR was assigned to its reactive spike region and to a CD4 or CD8 class using the MIRA data. Log10-transformed breadth and depth values were compared by one-way ANOVA with Sidak's multiple comparisons tests. In TCRdb, the immuneACCESS table is reduced to in-frame sequences with V and J assigned. These tables do not hold every clone; where another copy was compared, an unresolved V gene accounts for under half, and the others remain unexplained. V, J and clone size were drawn from that table, and D and trimming were deduced from the DNA. The sample contains over 85,000 clones, roughly 86% of them found a single time. The ten largest account for 5% of the sample.

The data originate from a study of T cell responses to AZD1222 COVID-19 vaccine listed by TCRdb under 2021. With regard to the full study: AZD1222 recipients whose second dose came at about 4 weeks and those whose second dose came at about 12 weeks were combined into one group, since spike-specific TCR depth and breadth did not differ between the two schedules. TCR sequencing was performed for about 250 trial participants, of whom 207 were given two doses of AZD1222 and around 25 were given two doses of MenACWY control vaccine. Enrollment into the trials was organized by age into subgroups of 18-55, 56-69 and 70-plus years, and those subgroups contained approximately 150, 30 and 60 TCR-sequenced participants, respectively.

Findings and caveats that apply to the study as a whole: In the small 56-69-year group, the increase in depth fell short of significance, most likely because of low power. After two AZD1222 doses, spike-specific TCR breadth and depth were significantly higher than at day 0 and than in MenACWY recipients. Vaccine-associated CD4 TCRs spanned the whole spike protein, with dominant responses in regions 160-218 and 743-854. Conclusions about previously exposed vaccinees are limited because only 5 or 6 AZD1222 recipients were SARS-CoV-2 seropositive at baseline. Because no day 14 peak-response samples were available, repertoires were characterized only after the peak T cell response. Nearly half of unique spike-specific TCRs reportedly recognized epitopes outside regions mutated in the B.1.351 and B.1.1.7 variants. Participants were mostly white British, with more females than males. The authors suggested clonal diversity may have been underestimated.

Taken with the paper, the label for time point translates to: baseline before first vaccination. The vaccinee samples were drawn from two UK trials, COV001 and COV002, one of which was a single-blind randomized controlled phase 2/3 trial testing AZD1222 (ChAdOx1 nCoV-19) in healthy adults. For TCRbeta chain sequencing, PBMC samples from trial participants were taken at day 0 and at day 28 after the second dose. The sequences come from peripheral blood, collected on day 0 of AZD1222 vaccination. The clonotype comes from an adult in good health.

Here the CDR3 is given as CASSHRTGLREQYF. The nucleotide sequence reads TGTGCCAGCAGTCACCGGACGGGTCTTCGCGAGCAGTACTTC. The sequence links TRBV27 to TRBJ2-7; the D gene cannot be resolved reliably. V is clipped by 5 bases and J by 6 bases, and the sequence between their germline boundaries is 17 bases long. There are 14 amino acids in the CDR3, from cysteine to phenylalanine inclusive. Only the CDR3 region is kept as DNA, spanning 42 bases read in frame from base 1. From a lookup of the germline V gene (reference sequence), CDR1 and CDR2 are MNHEY and SMNVEV.